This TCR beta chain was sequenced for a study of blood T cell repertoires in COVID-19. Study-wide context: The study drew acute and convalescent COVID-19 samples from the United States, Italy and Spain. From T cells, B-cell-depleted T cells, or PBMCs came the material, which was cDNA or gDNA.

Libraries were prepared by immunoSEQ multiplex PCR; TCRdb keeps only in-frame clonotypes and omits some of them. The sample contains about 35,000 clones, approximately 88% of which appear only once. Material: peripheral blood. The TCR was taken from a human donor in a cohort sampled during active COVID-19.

The CDR3 DNA follows: TGTGCCTGGAGCCTAGGGACTAGCGGGACCAACAATGAGCAGTTCTTC. Its protein is CAWSLGTSGTNNEQFF. The V gene is TRBV30, the J gene TRBJ2-1, with 13 bases lining up with TRBD2. The germline gives CDR1 GTSNPN, CDR2 SVGIG (reference sequence). V lost 3 bases and J lost 5; bases outside the gene matches: 7. CDR3 length: 16 amino acids. The full variable domain, its missing parts supplied by reference TRBV30 and TRBJ2-1, is SQTIHQWPATLVQPVGSPLSLECTVEGTSNPNLYWYRQAAGRGLQLLFYSVGIGQISSEVPQNLSASRPQDRQFILSSKKLLLSDSGFYLCAWSLGTSGTNNEQFFGPGTRLTVL.